These T cell receptor beta chains were read from a single sample in a study of blood T cell dynamics during melanoma immunotherapy. Generated by immunoSEQ multiplex PCR, the TCRdb table keeps only in-frame clones and is missing some. The profile covers fewer than 9,500 clones, with under 90% appearing a single time and around 4.9% taken by the ten largest. The source material was blood, sampled from a patient treated with checkpoint blockade. The receptors stem from a human donor with melanoma. Each CDR3 is given with its conserved first and last residue. A D gene is named only where the DNA matches it firmly. Clone size is not always given. Where it is, it says once, few, many or a class for expanded clones.

CDR3aa: CASSPDPNTEAFF
CDR3nt: TGTGCCAGCAGCCCCGACCCGAACACTGAAGCTTTCTTT
abundance: .
d_gene: .
v_gene: TRBV5-5
j_gene: TRBJ1-1

CDR3aa: CASSSGTHYNEQFF
CDR3nt: TGCGCCAGCAGCTCCGGGACACACTACAATGAGCAGTTCTTC
abundance: .
d_gene: .
v_gene: TRBV5-1
j_gene: TRBJ2-1

CDR3aa: CASSQDGRQLSGNTIYF
CDR3nt: TGTGCCAGCAGCCAAGATGGTAGGCAGCTCTCTGGAAACACCATATATTTT
abundance: .
d_gene: .
v_gene: TRBV4-2
j_gene: TRBJ1-3

CDR3aa: CAWRARQGMNTEAFF
CDR3nt: TGTGCCTGGAGGGCCCGACAGGGCATGAACACTGAAGCTTTCTTT
abundance: .
d_gene: TRBD1
v_gene: TRBV30
j_gene: TRBJ1-1

CDR3aa: CASSKHDSGGTGELFF
CDR3nt: TGTGCCAGTAGCAAACACGATAGCGGGGGCACCGGGGAGCTGTTTTTT
abundance: .
d_gene: TRBD2
v_gene: TRBV19
j_gene: TRBJ2-2

CDR3aa: CASSQGPRTNTEAFF
CDR3nt: TGCGCCAGCAGCCAAGGTCCCCGGACCAACACTGAAGCTTTCTTT
abundance: .
d_gene: .
v_gene: TRBV4-1
j_gene: TRBJ1-1

CDR3aa: CASSLVNNYGYTF
CDR3nt: TGTGCCAGCAGCTTAGTGAATAACTATGGCTACACCTTC
abundance: .
d_gene: .
v_gene: TRBV11-2
j_gene: TRBJ1-2

CDR3aa: CASSLSWGSGGYTF
CDR3nt: TGTGCCAGCAGTTTATCGTGGGGAAGTGGGGGCTACACCTTC
abundance: .
d_gene: .
v_gene: TRBV27
j_gene: TRBJ1-2

CDR3aa: CASSLQQGLNTEAFF
CDR3nt: TGTGCCAGCAGCCTCCAACAGGGGTTGAACACTGAAGCTTTCTTT
abundance: .
d_gene: TRBD1
v_gene: TRBV7-2
j_gene: TRBJ1-1

CDR3aa: CASSLAGITYNEQFF
CDR3nt: TGCGCCAGCAGCTTAGCGGGAATCACCTACAATGAGCAGTTCTTC
abundance: .
d_gene: TRBD2
v_gene: TRBV5-1
j_gene: TRBJ2-1

CDR3aa: CASSQLPGQGSGGYTF
CDR3nt: TGCGCCAGCAGCCAATTACCCGGACAGGGTTCTGGAGGCTACACCTTC
abundance: .
d_gene: TRBD1
v_gene: TRBV4-1
j_gene: TRBJ1-2

CDR3aa: CASSVDTGGGGTEAFF
CDR3nt: TGTGCCAGCAGCGTAGACACAGGGGGCGGTGGCACTGAAGCTTTCTTT
abundance: once
d_gene: TRBD1
v_gene: TRBV9
j_gene: TRBJ1-1

CDR3aa: CASSTLWGSSNQPQHF
CDR3nt: TGTGCCAGTAGCACACTGTGGGGCAGTAGCAATCAGCCCCAGCATTTT
abundance: .
d_gene: .
v_gene: TRBV19
j_gene: TRBJ1-5

CDR3aa: CASSYRQGYGYTF
CDR3nt: TGTGCCAGCAGTTACAGACAGGGCTATGGCTACACCTTC
abundance: .
d_gene: TRBD1
v_gene: TRBV6-5
j_gene: TRBJ1-2

CDR3aa: CASSTRDSNPLYNEQFF
CDR3nt: TGCGCCAGCAGCACCCGGGACTCCAATCCCCTATACAATGAGCAGTTCTTC
abundance: once
d_gene: .
v_gene: TRBV5-1
j_gene: TRBJ2-1

CDR3aa: CASSLTAASYEQYF
CDR3nt: TGTGCCAGCAGCTTGACGGCGGCCTCCTACGAGCAGTACTTC
abundance: .
d_gene: .
v_gene: TRBV5-6
j_gene: TRBJ2-7

CDR3aa: CASSELTAANEKLFF
CDR3nt: TGTGCCAGCAGTGAATTAACGGCAGCTAATGAAAAACTGTTTTTT
abundance: .
d_gene: .
v_gene: TRBV6-1
j_gene: TRBJ1-4

CDR3aa: CASSSGDRGYTEAFF
CDR3nt: TGTGCCAGCAGCTCGGGGGACAGGGGTTACACTGAAGCTTTCTTT
abundance: .
d_gene: TRBD1
v_gene: TRBV5-4
j_gene: TRBJ1-1

CDR3aa: CAIGTGNDEQYF
CDR3nt: TGTGCCATCGGGACAGGGAACGACGAGCAGTACTTC
abundance: .
d_gene: TRBD1
v_gene: TRBV10-3
j_gene: TRBJ2-7

CDR3aa: CASSLRQGRTDTQYF
CDR3nt: TGCGCCAGCAGCTTAAGGCAGGGGCGCACAGATACGCAGTATTTT
abundance: .
d_gene: .
v_gene: TRBV5-1
j_gene: TRBJ2-3

CDR3aa: CASSQVNRGSEAFF
CDR3nt: TGCGCCAGCAGCCAAGTCAACAGGGGGTCCGAAGCTTTCTTT
abundance: .
d_gene: TRBD1
v_gene: TRBV4-1
j_gene: TRBJ1-1

CDR3aa: CASRLGTGDFYGYTF
CDR3nt: TGCGCCAGCAGGTTGGGGACAGGGGATTTCTATGGCTACACCTTC
abundance: .
d_gene: TRBD1
v_gene: TRBV5-1
j_gene: TRBJ1-2

CDR3aa: CASSILRTGGTYGYTF
CDR3nt: TGTGCCAGTAGTATCCTACGGACAGGGGGAACCTATGGCTACACCTTC
abundance: .
d_gene: TRBD1
v_gene: TRBV19
j_gene: TRBJ1-2

CDR3aa: CASSYGRELEQYF
CDR3nt: TGTGCCAGCAGTTACGGGCGGGAGCTCGAGCAGTACTTC
abundance: .
d_gene: TRBD2
v_gene: TRBV6-9
j_gene: TRBJ2-7